The source of this T cell receptor (beta chain) is a study of PD-L1 blockade in urothelial cancer. As for the study in general: Atezolizumab therapy began for patients in 2014, dosed at 1,200 mg intravenously every 3 weeks. Blood was analyzed 3 weeks (second dose) and 6 weeks after treatment start.

Germline V lookup: CDR1 LNHDA, CDR2 SQIVND (reference sequence). With V trimmed by 1 base and J by 6 bases, 5 bases remained unmatched. The CDR3 is 15 amino acids. Templates that were synthetic TCR analogs were spiked into each PCR. Data came from immunoSEQ multiplex PCR; TCRdb stores just in-frame clones and leaves some out. The sample contains tens of thousands of clones, over 80% of which appear only once. The time point here: pretreatment peripheral blood. The diagnosis in patients was locally advanced or metastatic urothelial carcinoma. The chain links TRBV19 to TRBJ2-2; TRBD1 agrees at 7 bases. This sequence originates from a man older than 75 with urothelial cancer. This material consisted of PBMCs, taken around atezolizumab (anti-PD-L1) treatment. The CDR3 sequence is CASSIGTGVAGELFF. For the CDR3, the DNA is TGTGCCAGTAGTATAGGAACAGGGGTAGCCGGGGAGCTGTTTTTT.